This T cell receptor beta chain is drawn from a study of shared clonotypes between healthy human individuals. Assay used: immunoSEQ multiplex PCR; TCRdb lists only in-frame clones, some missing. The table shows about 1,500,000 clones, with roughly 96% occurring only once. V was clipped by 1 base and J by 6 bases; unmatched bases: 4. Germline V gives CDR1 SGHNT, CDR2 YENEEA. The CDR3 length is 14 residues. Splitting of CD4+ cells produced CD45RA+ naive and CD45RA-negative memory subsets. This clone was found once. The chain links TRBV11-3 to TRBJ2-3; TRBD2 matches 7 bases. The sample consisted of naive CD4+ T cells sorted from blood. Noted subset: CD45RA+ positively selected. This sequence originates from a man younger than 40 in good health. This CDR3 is CASSLVAGDDTQYF. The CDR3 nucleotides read TGTGCCAGCAGCTTAGTGGCGGGAGATGATACGCAGTATTTT.